The 24 T cell receptor beta chains below come from one sample, sequenced in a study of shared clonotypes between healthy human individuals. Positively selected for CCR7, the CD45RO-negative cells used as naive CD8 cells excluded terminally differentiated effector memory CD45RA+ cells. Produced via immunoSEQ multiplex PCR; TCRdb's table is partial and in-frame only. The sample has approximately 840,000 clones; about 96% are singletons. The sequenced sample was naive CD8+ T cells sorted from blood. The receptors were gathered from a man aged 25-45 years in good health.

The V and J genes are TRBV29-1 and TRBJ2-7; TRBD2 agrees at 12 bases. The V segment lost 3 bases and the J segment 3 bases; nucleotides outside the gene matches: 3. Germline CDR1 SQVTM, CDR2 ANQGSEA. This CDR3 contains 14 residues. The CDR3 bases are TGCAGCGTTGAGGCGACTAGCGGGAGCTACGAGCAGTACTTC. Encoded protein: CSVEATSGSYEQYF.

V and J are TRBV27 and TRBJ2-1; 8 bases are shared with TRBD2. The CDR3 sequence is 15 residues long. Losses at the gene ends were 0 bases for V and 8 bases for J; bases not matched to a gene: 6. The germline gives CDR1 MNHEY, CDR2 SMNVEV (reference sequence). The CDR3 DNA reads as TGTGCCAGCAGTTTATCGAGCGGGGGTGGGGATGAGCAGTTCTTC. It yields the protein CASSLSSGGGDEQFF.

The rearrangement uses TRBV9 and TRBJ1-5; D may be TRBD1 (6 bases). Germline V CDR1 and CDR2: SGDLS, YYNGEE. This CDR3 comprises 15 residues. With 3 bases removed from V and 0 bases from J, the gap between germline ends came to 10 bases. The CDR3 here is CASSEGGASNQPQHF. CDR3 nucleotides: TGTGCCAGCAGCGAGGGGGGGGCTAGCAATCAGCCCCAGCATTTT.

This clone was seen just once. The DNA for the CDR3 is TGTGCCTGGAGTGTACAGTTTCTAGCTAGCACAGATACGCAGTATTTT. Translation gives CAWSVQFLASTDTQYF. The rearrangement links TRBV30 to TRBJ2-3; D is possibly TRBD2 (5 bases). The ends were cut back, 0 bases at V and 0 bases at J, with 13 bases in the middle. This CDR3 has 16 amino acids. Germline V gene data show CDR1 as GTSNPN and CDR2 as SVGIG (reference sequence). The variable domain in full, completed from reference TRBV30 and TRBJ2-3, reads SQTIHQWPATLVQPVGSPLSLECTVEGTSNPNLYWYRQAAGRGLQLLFYSVGIGQISSEVPQNLSASRPQDRQFILSSKKLLLSDSGFYLCAWSVQFLASTDTQYFGPGTRLTVL.

The chain uses TRBV7-9 and TRBJ2-7; 7 bases are a match to TRBD2. V was clipped by 7 bases and J by 3 bases; unmatched bases: 9. In germline, CDR1 is SEHNR, CDR2 FQNEAQ (reference sequence). The length of the CDR3 is 14 residues. The CDR3 DNA sequence: TGTGCCAGCACCAGCCGGGACTACTTCTACGAGCAGTACTTC. The encoded protein is CASTSRDYFYEQYF.

The chain employs TRBV11-2 and TRBJ2-3, with TRBD1 as a possible D gene (6 bases). CDR1 is SGHAT, CDR2 FQNNGV, per germline. The V and J ends lost 1 base and 5 bases respectively, with 10 bases between them. This CDR3 comprises 14 residues. CDR3 region: CASSLGQARDTQYF. CDR3 nucleotides: TGTGCCAGCAGCTTAGGACAGGCCCGAGATACGCAGTATTTT.

The genes are TRBV6-1 and TRBJ2-7, with D maybe TRBD2 (6 bases). V lost 5 bases, J lost 2 bases, and 10 bases lay in between. The CDR3 has 13 amino acids. From germline, CDR1 is MNHNS and CDR2 SASEGT. The CDR3 reads CASSLGGTYEQYF. The CDR3 bases are TGTGCCAGCAGTTTGGGGGGAACCTACGAGCAGTACTTC.

The rearrangement joins TRBV29-1 to TRBJ2-1; D assignment may be TRBD1 or TRBD2 (5 bases each). CDR3 length equals 16 residues. V was shortened by 3 bases and J by 0 bases, with 15 bases between the two germline ends. In germline, CDR1 is SQVTM, CDR2 ANQGSEA. The CDR3 DNA sequence: TGCAGCGTTGAGTTGGATTGGGGGAGCTCCTACAATGAGCAGTTCTTC. As protein: CSVELDWGSSYNEQFF.

The rearrangement joins TRBV6-6 to TRBJ1-4; D not resolved. Trimming pared 5 bases from V and 3 bases from J, leaving 7 bases between. The length of the CDR3 is 13 residues. Germline loops: CDR1 MNHNY, CDR2 SVGAGI (reference sequence). CDR3 in DNA: TGTGCCAGCAGTATATGGTCTAATGAAAAACTGTTTTTT. It is translated as CASSIWSNEKLFF.

The chain uses TRBV28 and TRBJ2-7; D might be TRBD2 (5 bases). With 7 bases removed from V and 7 bases from J, the gap between germline ends came to 17 bases. Germline CDR1 is MDHEN and CDR2 is SYDVKM. The CDR3 runs 13 residues. The CDR3, as DNA: TGTGCCAGCAACCTAGGATCCACGGGGGAGCAGTACTTC. Translated: CASNLGSTGEQYF.

The chain is built from TRBV6-1 and TRBJ2-7; D is perhaps TRBD1 (5 bases). V lost 7 bases and J 4 bases, leaving 8 bases between the germline ends. The length of the CDR3 is 11 residues. Germline V gene sequence: CDR1 MNHNS, CDR2 SASEGT. CDR3 nucleotides: TGTGCCAGCAAGGGGTATTACGAGCAGTACTTC. It specifies CASKGYYEQYF.

This chain's CDR3 is CASSQIGGRASYEQYF. The CDR3 DNA reads as TGCGCCAGCAGCCAAATTGGCGGACGCGCCTCCTACGAGCAGTACTTC. This chain connects TRBV4-1 to TRBJ2-7; D is ambiguous. V gave up 2 bases and J gave up 0 bases, with 14 bases separating them. Germline V CDR1 and CDR2: MGHRA, YSYEKL. The CDR3 is made up of 16 amino acids.

The chain carries TRBV6-1 and TRBJ2-7, with D possibly TRBD2 on 5 matching bases. Trimming took off 2 bases at V and 0 bases at J, with 11 bases between the two ends. This CDR3 has 15 residues. Germline V gives CDR1 MNHNS, CDR2 SASEGT. The CDR3 here is CASSESPSYSYEQYF. DNA for the CDR3: TGTGCCAGCAGTGAAAGTCCTAGCTACTCCTACGAGCAGTACTTC.

J is TRBJ2-7 and V is TRBV28; D tentatively reads TRBD1 or TRBD2 (5 bases each). V dropped 3 bases and J dropped 0 bases, with 18 bases sitting between them. This CDR3 is built from 17 residues. Germline lookup yields CDR1 MDHEN and CDR2 SYDVKM. The CDR3 reads CASSFLPGAGSSYEQYF. The CDR3 DNA reads as TGTGCCAGCAGTTTTCTCCCCGGGGCAGGGAGCTCCTACGAGCAGTACTTC. The entire variable domain, with the rest obtained from reference TRBV28 and TRBJ2-7, is as follows: DVKVTQSSRYLVKRTGEKVFLECVQDMDHENMFWYRQDPGLGLRLIYFSYDVKMKEKGDIPEGYSVSREKKERFSLILESASTNQTSMYLCASSFLPGAGSSYEQYFGPGTRLTVT.

The rearrangement links TRBV28 to TRBJ2-3; 15 nucleotides align to TRBD2. Germline V gene lookup returns CDR1 MDHEN and CDR2 SYDVKM. V lost 4 bases and J lost 3; bases outside the gene matches: 2. CDR3 length: 16 residues. CDR3: CASSWGLAGGTDTQYF. CDR3 in DNA: TGTGCCAGCAGTTGGGGACTAGCGGGAGGAACAGATACGCAGTATTTT.

The chain recombines TRBV5-1 with TRBJ2-3; 7 nucleotides align to TRBD2. The V gene's germline CDR1 is SGHRS and CDR2 YFSETQ. The V segment lost 7 bases and the J segment 4 bases; nucleotides outside the gene matches: 6. The CDR3 totals 13 residues. CDR3 bases: TGCGCCAGCTTTGGACTAGTCGCAGATACGCAGTATTTT. It encodes CASFGLVADTQYF. Full variable domain (outside the CDR3, taken from reference TRBV5-1 and TRBJ2-3): KAGVTQTPRYLIKTRGQQVTLSCSPISGHRSVSWYQQTPGQGLQFLFEYFSETQRNKGNFPGRFSGRQFSNSRSEMNVSTLELGDSALYLCASFGLVADTQYFGPGTRLTVL.

A remark on this clone: This sample includes further DNA sequences coding for the same CDR3. The rearrangement joins TRBV9 to TRBJ2-1, with TRBD2 as a possible D gene (6 bases). Germline lookup yields CDR1 SGDLS and CDR2 YYNGEE. This CDR3 has 15 residues. V lost 1 base to trimming and J lost 7 bases, with 15 bases between them. The CDR3 loop is CASSVSGSGGNEQFF. The CDR3 region has the DNA TGTGCCAGCAGCGTATCCGGGAGTGGTGGGAATGAGCAGTTCTTC.

The chain uses TRBV7-9 and TRBJ2-1; 9 bases align to TRBD1. From germline, CDR1 is SEHNR and CDR2 FQNEAQ (reference sequence). J gave up 1 base and V 5 bases, and 3 bases lay outside the gene matches. This CDR3 is built from 15 residues. CDR3 DNA: TGTGCCAGCAGCCCCGGACAGGGGTCCTACAATGAGCAGTTCTTC. Its translation is CASSPGQGSYNEQFF.

The chain links TRBV5-1 to TRBJ2-3, with 7 bases lining up with TRBD1. Germline-derived CDR1 and CDR2 are SGHRS and YFSETQ. The V gene end was trimmed by 7 bases and the J gene end by 6 bases; junction bases not matched to a gene: 14. The CDR3 is made up of 15 amino acids. CDR3: CASSGTVPSSDTQYF. The CDR3 nucleotides are TGCGCCAGCTCGGGGACAGTCCCTTCTTCGGATACGCAGTATTTT.

The chain employs TRBV5-5 and TRBJ2-1; 11 bases align to TRBD2. Germline assignment: CDR1 SGHKS and CDR2 YYEKEE (reference sequence). After removal of 4 bases from V and 5 bases from J, the junction contained 2 bases not matched to a gene. The CDR3 sequence is 14 residues long. The CDR3: CASSGTSGNNEQFF. CDR3 in DNA: TGTGCCAGCAGCGGGACTAGCGGAAACAATGAGCAGTTCTTC.

This chain uses TRBV21-1 with TRBJ2-7; the table assigns TRBD2, which was not confirmed against the DNA. TRBV21-1 is marked as a pseudogene. The CDR3 spans 15 residues. This CDR3 reads CASSKARREIHEQYF. CDR3 DNA: TGTGCCAGCAGCAAAGCGAGGCGGGAGATCCACGAGCAGTACTTC.

The V gene is TRBV7-2, the J gene TRBJ2-2, with 11 bases matching TRBD2. Unmatched junction bases numbered 2, after V lost 5 bases and J lost 0 bases. The germline V gene has CDR1 SGHTA and CDR2 FQGNSA. This CDR3 has 16 amino acids. The CDR3: CASSEGLAANTGELFF. For the CDR3, the DNA is TGTGCCAGCAGCGAGGGACTAGCGGCGAACACCGGGGAGCTGTTTTTT.

In its sample, this clone was seen once. V usage is TRBV7-6 and J usage is TRBJ2-3; no definite D call. This CDR3 has 20 residues. Germline loops: CDR1 SGHVS, CDR2 FNYEAQ. V dropped 0 bases and J dropped 2 bases, with 24 bases sitting between them. CDR3 region: CASSLAPLPTRTESTDTQYF. The CDR3 DNA reads TGTGCCAGCAGCTTAGCGCCCTTACCTACCCGGACGGAGTCCACAGATACGCAGTATTTT.

J is TRBJ2-7 and V is TRBV27; no clear D. V was pared by 3 bases and J by 3 bases, with 12 bases between. This CDR3 has 14 amino acids. The V gene's germline CDR1 is MNHEY and CDR2 SMNVEV (reference sequence). CDR3 region: CASSFSGGYYEQYF. The DNA for the CDR3 is TGTGCCAGCAGTTTCTCTGGCGGATACTACGAGCAGTACTTC.